Described below is a single T cell receptor (beta chain) sequence and its context. Amplification of TCR beta CDR3 regions was performed using RNA transcripts as template. With the HTBI primer set, the TCR CDR3 went through a first round of RT-PCR. TCRdb re-called the multiplex PCR reads through MiXCR, storing one row per CDR3 protein. The table shows about 500,000 distinct CDR3 sequences, with approximately 15% occurring only once. This sample is part of a study of T cells in Graves' hyperthyroidism and ophthalmopathy. V was cut by 4 bases and J by 0 bases, with 10 bases left in between. The CDR3 consists of 13 residues. Germline CDR1 is SQVTM and CDR2 is ANQGSEA.

The V call is TRBV29-1, the J call TRBJ2-7; D not resolved. The sample comprised blood. This receptor was obtained from a woman between 18 and 29 years old with Graves' hyperthyroidism. The chain's CDR3 is CSVGSLNSYEQYF. The DNA for the CDR3 is TGCAGCGTTGGTTCTCTGAACTCCTACGAGCAGTACTTC.